Listed here are 10 T cell receptor beta chains from one sample, sequenced in a study of shared clonotypes between healthy human individuals. The protocol was immunoSEQ multiplex PCR, while the TCRdb copy is restricted to in-frame clones and leaves out a portion. The sample lists hundreds of thousands of clones, more than 70% occurring once. Sequencing was performed on memory CD4+ T cells sorted from blood. Subset noted: CD45RA-negative fraction. All receptors derive from a woman between 25 and 40 years old in good health.

The CDR3 loop reads CASSEGTHTGELFF. CDR3 sequence (DNA): TGTGCCAGTAGCGAGGGTACGCACACCGGGGAGCTGTTTTTT. This chain uses TRBV19 with TRBJ2-2; a weak D match, TRBD2 (5 bases). Germline V lookup: CDR1 LNHDA, CDR2 SQIVND (reference sequence). V was cut by 6 bases and J by 3 bases, with 11 bases left in between. The CDR3 is 14 amino acids. The variable domain in full, with the rest retrieved from reference TRBV19 and TRBJ2-2, is DGGITQSPKYLFRKEGQNVTLSCEQNLNHDAMYWYRQDPGQGLRLIYYSQIVNDFQKGDIAEGYSVSREKKESFPLTVTSAQKNPTAFYLCASSEGTHTGELFFGEGSRLTVL.

In nucleotides, the CDR3 is TGTGCCAGTAGTATATATGGGGTCTATCAGCCCCAGCATTTT. This gives the protein CASSIYGVYQPQHF. The chain carries TRBV19 and TRBJ1-5; D unresolved. Germline values: CDR1 LNHDA, CDR2 SQIVND (reference sequence). The V end was cut by 2 bases, the J end by 5 bases, with 10 bases between. The CDR3 has 14 residues.

CDR3 DNA: TGTGCCAGCAGCTTAATAAGAGGGAGCTTCTCCTACGAGCAGTACTTC. Protein sequence: CASSLIRGSFSYEQYF. The chain employs TRBV11-2 and TRBJ2-7; D is perhaps TRBD2 (5 bases). The V end lost 2 bases, the J end lost 0 bases, and 14 bases lay between the germline ends. The CDR3 loop spans 16 amino acids. Per germline, CDR1 SGHAT and CDR2 FQNNGV.

The chain carries TRBV11-3 and TRBJ2-3; 11 nucleotides align to TRBD1. V shed 4 bases and J 8 bases; nucleotides not matched to a gene: 5. CDR1 is SGHNT, CDR2 YENEEA, per germline. The CDR3 spans 14 residues. CDR3 sequence: CASSYGQGAGTQYF. The CDR3 nucleotides read TGTGCCAGCAGCTACGGACAGGGGGCGGGTACGCAGTATTTT.

CDR3 residues: CATSRDSNTDTQYF. CDR3 sequence (DNA): TGTGCCACCAGCAGAGATTCAAACACAGATACGCAGTATTTT. The chain has TRBV15 and TRBJ2-3, with D unclear. Germline lookup yields CDR1 LNHNV and CDR2 YYDKDF (reference sequence). The CDR3 covers 14 residues. Trimming shortened V by 0 bases and J by 2 bases, and 6 bases separated the two germline ends.

To note about this clone: Additional DNA sequences in this sample encode the identical CDR3. CDR3 sequence (DNA): TGTGCCAGCTCGCCCGGGACTAGCGGCTCCTACGAGCAGTACTTC. It is translated as CASSPGTSGSYEQYF. The V gene is TRBV6-1, the J gene TRBJ2-7; 11 nucleotides match TRBD2. Trimming at V came to 8 bases and at J to 0 bases, leaving 6 bases not matched to a gene. The length of the CDR3 is 15 residues. Per germline, CDR1 MNHNS and CDR2 SASEGT.

The rearrangement links TRBV11-2 to TRBJ1-2; D unclear. With 1 base removed from V and 4 bases from J, the gap between germline ends came to 10 bases. The germline CDR1 and CDR2 sequences are SGHAT and FQNNGV. The CDR3 sequence is 14 residues long. The CDR3 sequence is CASSLVLSPYGYTF. The DNA for the CDR3 is TGTGCCAGCAGCTTAGTTTTGAGCCCCTATGGCTACACCTTC.

The chain employs TRBV11-3 and TRBJ2-2; D is unresolved. Germline-derived CDR1 and CDR2 are SGHNT and YENEEA. The germline V and J ends were trimmed by 8 bases and 6 bases, with 10 bases remaining between them. CDR3 length: 12 residues. DNA for the CDR3: TGTGCCAGCTCCTACACCGCCGGGGAGCTGTTTTTT. Translating it yields CASSYTAGELFF.

This sequence joins TRBV14 and TRBJ1-4; D not resolved. Germline-derived CDR1 and CDR2 are SGHDN and FVKESK. The CDR3 length is 15 residues. Trimming removed 0 bases at V and 5 bases at J, with 10 bases between. CDR3 region: CASSQETESNEKLFF. As DNA, the CDR3 is TGTGCCAGCAGCCAAGAGACGGAATCGAATGAAAAACTGTTTTTT.

This clone appeared a few times. The V gene is TRBV7-7, the J gene TRBJ2-1; weak D call: TRBD1 (6 bases). There are 14 residues in the CDR3. Germline V gene sequence: CDR1 SSHAT, CDR2 FNYEAQ (reference sequence). Trimming stripped 4 bases from V and 8 bases from J, with 15 bases between. CDR3 DNA: TGTGCCAGCAGCTCTAAACCAGGGGTTTATGAGCAGTTCTTC. Amino acid sequence: CASSSKPGVYEQFF.